These T cell receptor beta chains were read from a single sample in a study of blood T cell repertoires in COVID-19. Libraries were prepared by immunoSEQ multiplex PCR; TCRdb keeps only in-frame clonotypes and omits some of them. The sample gives around 100,000 clones, more than 75% of which show up once; more than 5% is in the top ten. Sequenced: peripheral blood. These TCRs come from a human donor in a cohort sampled during active COVID-19. Both conserved end residues are part of each CDR3. D genes are given only for firm matches. The size field is filled for only some rows; it gives once, few, many or a size class.

D gene	V gene	J gene	clone size	CDR3 DNA	CDR3 protein
TRBD2	TRBV5-6	TRBJ2-2	NA	TGTGCCAGCAATTGGTTGGGGACTAGCGGTAACACCGGGGAGCTGTTTTTT	CASNWLGTSGNTGELFF
NA	TRBV20-1	TRBJ1-2	NA	TGCAGTGCTAGTGACAACGGTAACTATGGCTACACCTTC	CSASDNGNYGYTF
NA	TRBV2	TRBJ1-4	NA	TGTGCCAGCAGTGTAGGAACCGCGGCAAAACTGTTTTTT	CASSVGTAAKLFF
TRBD1	TRBV10-3	TRBJ2-1	NA	TGTGCCATCAGTACCGGGACAGGGGGGTACAATGAGCAGTTCTTC	CAISTGTGGYNEQFF
TRBD2	TRBV13	TRBJ2-5	NA	TGTGCCAGCAGCCCTAGGCCGACTAGCGAAGAGACCCAGTACTTC	CASSPRPTSEETQYF
NA	TRBV15	TRBJ2-1	NA	TGTGCCACCAGCAGAGTTTCCAGCTACAATGAGCAGTTCTTC	CATSRVSSYNEQFF
TRBD1	TRBV30	TRBJ1-5	few	TGTGCCTGGAGTGCCCAGGGGGCTCAGCCCCAGCATTTT	CAWSAQGAQPQHF
TRBD1	TRBV28	TRBJ2-5	NA	TGTGCCAGCAGCAATTGGGACAGCCAAGAGACCCAGTACTTC	CASSNWDSQETQYF
TRBD2	TRBV7-9	TRBJ2-5	NA	TGTGCCAGCAGCGCTAGCGGGGGGGCCGGAGAGACCCAGTACTTC	CASSASGGAGETQYF
TRBD1	TRBV5-1	TRBJ1-1	NA	TGCGCCAGCAGCTCGCTACAGGGGGCGAGGGCTGAAGCTTTCTTT	CASSSLQGARAEAFF
TRBD1	TRBV2	TRBJ2-1	NA	TGTGCCAGCAGTGTCCCGGGACAGGGCTCAAATGAGCAGTTCTTC	CASSVPGQGSNEQFF
TRBD1	TRBV19	TRBJ2-2	NA	TGTGCCAGTAGCCGGAGACAGGGCACCGGGGAGCTGTTTTTT	CASSRRQGTGELFF